This entry lists 9 T cell receptor beta chains sequenced from one sample in a study of cytomegalovirus exposure and HLA in healthy donors. Some clones are missing from TCRdb's copy, which holds only in-frame ones; the method was immunoSEQ multiplex PCR. The sample records 150,000 to 250,000 clones, about 81% being singletons. Source material: PBMCs. Receptor source: a woman aged 25-40 years in good health and CMV-seronegative.

CDR3 in amino acids: CASSRQNMNTEAFF. The CDR3 region has the DNA TGCGCCAGCAGCCGACAGAACATGAACACTGAAGCTTTCTTT. This sequence joins TRBV5-1 and TRBJ1-1; weak D call: TRBD1 (5 bases). Germline CDR1 reads SGHRS; CDR2 reads YFSETQ. V shed 4 bases and J shed 0 bases, with 10 bases lying between them. This CDR3 has 14 amino acids.

This chain uses TRBV2 with TRBJ1-1; 7 nucleotides align to TRBD1. The CDR3 sequence is 12 residues long. V shed 7 bases, J shed 7 bases, and the junction held 6 bases outside the gene matches. CDR1 is SNHLY and CDR2 is FYNNEI in the germline V gene. CDR3 loop: CASNDRAIEAFF. CDR3 DNA sequence: TGTGCCAGCAACGACAGGGCGATTGAAGCTTTCTTT.

The V gene is TRBV7-9, the J gene TRBJ2-7; 8 nucleotides line up with TRBD2. V was pared by 5 bases and J by 1 base, with 4 bases of the junction left unmatched. CDR3 length: 14 amino acids. Germline lookup yields CDR1 SEHNR and CDR2 FQNEAQ (reference sequence). The chain's CDR3 is CASSPPGGSYEQYF. In DNA, the CDR3 is TGTGCCAGCAGCCCCCCGGGGGGGTCCTACGAGCAGTACTTC.

Points on this clone: The sample holds other DNA sequences that translate to the same CDR3. The V call is TRBV6-5, the J call TRBJ2-7; D perhaps matches TRBD1 (6 bases). CDR1 and CDR2 from the germline V gene are MNHEY and SVGAGI. The CDR3 is made up of 15 amino acids. V shed 5 bases and J shed 0 bases, with 14 bases lying between them. The CDR3 reads CASSASGTSSYEQYF. CDR3 nucleotides: TGTGCCAGCAGTGCTTCCGGGACAAGCTCCTACGAGCAGTACTTC.

The V and J genes are TRBV4-1 and TRBJ2-7; D perhaps matches TRBD1 (6 bases). The germline V and J ends were trimmed by 1 base and 2 bases, with 15 bases remaining between them. The germline gives CDR1 MGHRA, CDR2 YSYEKL. This CDR3 has 16 residues. Written as DNA, the CDR3 is TGCGCCAGCAGCCAAGTTGTGGGCCAGGGGACCTACGAGCAGTACTTC. Amino acids: CASSQVVGQGTYEQYF.

V usage is TRBV11-2 and J usage is TRBJ2-6, with a possible D match to TRBD2 (5 bases). Germline V CDR1 and CDR2: SGHAT, FQNNGV. Trimming shortened V by 4 bases and J by 2 bases, and 9 bases separated the two germline ends. The CDR3 is made up of 15 amino acids. The DNA for the CDR3 is TGTGCCAGCAGCTGGGAGCTAGCTGGGGCCAACGTCCTGACTTTC. This codes for CASSWELAGANVLTF.

The sample holds a few counts of this clone. The chain couples TRBV9 to TRBJ2-3; 8 positions agree with TRBD1. Looked up from germline, CDR1 is SGDLS and CDR2 is YYNGEE. This CDR3 contains 15 residues. Trimming at V came to 0 bases and at J to 4 bases, leaving 4 bases not matched to a gene. The chain's CDR3 is CASSVVAGGSDTQYF. DNA of the CDR3: TGTGCCAGCAGCGTAGTGGCAGGGGGCTCAGATACGCAGTATTTT.

This clone was seen more than once but under ten times. Written as DNA, the CDR3 is TGCGCCAGCAGTGACAGGGAAAGCGGGGAGCTGTTTTTT. It codes for CASSDRESGELFF. This sequence joins TRBV10-1 and TRBJ2-2; perhaps TRBD1 as D (5 bases). Between the trimmed V and J ends, which lost 3 bases and 7 bases, there was a span of 9 bases. The germline gives CDR1 WNHNN, CDR2 SYGVQD (reference sequence). This CDR3 comprises 13 residues.

The chain employs TRBV7-9 and TRBJ1-1; 8 bases align to TRBD1. Germline V gives CDR1 SEHNR, CDR2 FQNEAQ (reference sequence). This CDR3 is 15 amino acids long. Trimming at V came to 4 bases and at J to 4 bases, leaving 8 bases not matched to a gene. The CDR3 coding sequence is TGTGCCAGCAGCTCCACATCTCAGGGGGCCACTGAAGCTTTCTTT. Amino acid sequence: CASSSTSQGATEAFF.